At least ten counts were recorded for the clone carrying this T cell receptor (beta chain). TCRdb called the RT-PCR reads again in MiXCR, with one record for every CDR3 protein. The data contain more than 600,000 distinct CDR3 sequences, 18% of them singletons. This CDR3 has 16 residues. The germline V gene encodes CDR1 MNHEY and CDR2 SVGAGI. The junction had 4 bases not matched to a gene; V was cut back by 2 bases and J by 5 bases. The data originate from a study of response to subunit inactivated influenza vaccine. The sample consisted of PBMCs from blood, taken roughly 5 days after vaccination. This receptor was obtained from a man aged 50 to 60 who received an inactivated influenza vaccine. The J gene is TRBJ2-1, the V gene TRBV6-5; 12 bases align to TRBD2. The CDR3 DNA reads as TGTGCCAGCAGTTACCTACGGACTAGCGGGAACAATGAGCAGTTCTTC. Encoded protein: CASSYLRTSGNNEQFF.